This TCR beta chain was captured by sequencing in a study of CD8 T cells in acute hepatitis C reinfection. The data were produced by immunoSEQ multiplex PCR, yet TCRdb's version contains in-frame clones alone and is incomplete. Of tens of thousands of clones listed, roughly 85% are singletons. Described time point: naive CD8 control sorted from an acute-time-point sample. CDR1 and CDR2 from the germline V gene are MGHRA and YSYEKL. Deletions cut 0 bases from V and 8 bases from J, with 10 bases between. The CDR3 is 13 residues long. This chain connects TRBV4-1 to TRBJ1-2; D may be TRBD1 (5 bases). This clonotype originated in a woman younger than 30 who spontaneously cleared hepatitis C infection. The specimen sequenced was naive CD8+ T cells from PBMCs. CDR3 loop: CASSQEGRDGYTF. CDR3 DNA: TGCGCCAGCAGCCAAGAAGGCAGGGACGGCTACACCTTC.